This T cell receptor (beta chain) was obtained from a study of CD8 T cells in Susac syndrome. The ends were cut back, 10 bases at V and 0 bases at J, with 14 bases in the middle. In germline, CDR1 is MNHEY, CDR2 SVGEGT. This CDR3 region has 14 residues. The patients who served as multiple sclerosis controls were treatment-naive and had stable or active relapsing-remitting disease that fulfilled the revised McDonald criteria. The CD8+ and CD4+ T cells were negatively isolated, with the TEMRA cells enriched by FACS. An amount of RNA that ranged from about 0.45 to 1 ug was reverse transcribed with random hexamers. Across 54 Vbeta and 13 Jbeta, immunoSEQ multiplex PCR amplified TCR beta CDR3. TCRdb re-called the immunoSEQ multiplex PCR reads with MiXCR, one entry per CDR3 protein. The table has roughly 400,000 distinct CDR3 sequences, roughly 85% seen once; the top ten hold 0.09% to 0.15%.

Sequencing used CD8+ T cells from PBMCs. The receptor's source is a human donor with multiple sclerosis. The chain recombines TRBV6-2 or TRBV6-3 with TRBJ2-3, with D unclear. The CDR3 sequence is CAISPGYSTDTQYF. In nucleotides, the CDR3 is TGTGCCATCTCCCCTGGATATAGCACAGATACGCAGTATTTT.